This entry describes one TCR beta chain. The gene symbols are mouse symbols. The read ends 1 residue shy of where the CDR3 ends; the end is completed using the germline J gene. The data derive from a study of tissue T cells after allogeneic stem cell transplantation. Sequencing was performed with immunoSEQ multiplex PCR; in TCRdb, only in-frame clones are kept and a portion is missing. Of approximately 4,000 clones in the sample, about 47% were seen once. Germline CDR1 and CDR2: KGHPV and FQNQEV (reference sequence). This CDR3 contains 13 residues. The V and J ends lost 4 bases and 2 bases respectively, with 8 bases between them. Time point of the sample: mouse harvest day 14 after allogeneic transplant. Tail vein injection delivered 10^7 T-cell-depleted bone marrow cells and 10^6 splenic CD5+ T cells.

This clonotype was sampled from a female BALB/c mouse given C57BL/6 T cells with graft-versus-host disease after an allogeneic hematopoietic cell transplant. Sequenced sample: gut tissue. The chain has TRBV26 and TRBJ1-2; D not resolved. CDR3 bases read: TGTGCCAGCAGTCGGACCGGGAACTCCGACTACACC. Protein: CASSRTGNSDYT. The full CDR3 protein reads CASSRTGNSDYTF.